The 7 T cell receptor beta chains below come from one sample, sequenced in a study of technical replicates of blood from a few donors. The repertoire was sequenced with immunoSEQ multiplex PCR; TCRdb's copy has only in-frame clones and lacks some. The data contain around 95,000 clones, 94% of them singletons. The material sequenced was T cells isolated from PBMCs. Receptor source: a human donor in good health.

The genes are TRBV11-2 and TRBJ2-5, with 10 bases identical to TRBD2. V lost 5 bases to trimming and J lost 10 bases; unmatched junction nucleotides: 10. Germline V gene lookup returns CDR1 SGHAT and CDR2 FQNNGV. The CDR3 loop spans 14 amino acids. The CDR3 nucleotides read TGTGCCAGCAGCCAGGAACAGCGGGAGGGGGGCCAGTACTTC. Its translation: CASSQEQREGGQYF.

This rearrangement joins TRBV25-1 to TRBJ1-6; 8 bases match TRBD1. Trimming removed 5 bases from V and 6 bases from J; junction bases left unmatched: 9. This CDR3 region has 16 residues. Germline loops: CDR1 MGHDK, CDR2 SYGVNS. The CDR3 protein is CASSRPGTGGNSPLHF. In DNA form, the CDR3 reads TGTGCCAGCAGTCGACCCGGGACAGGCGGTAATTCACCCCTCCACTTT. Full variable domain (outside the CDR3, taken from reference TRBV25-1 and TRBJ1-6): EADIYQTPRYLVIGTGKKITLECSQTMGHDKMYWYQQDPGMELHLIHYSYGVNSTEKGDLSSESTVSRIRTEHFPLTLESARPSHTSQYLCASSRPGTGGNSPLHFGNGTRLTVT.

The chain carries TRBV6-1 and TRBJ1-2; D not resolved. This CDR3 has 15 amino acids. CDR1 MNHNS and CDR2 SASEGT come from the germline V gene. V was trimmed by 2 bases and J by 7 bases, leaving 17 bases between them. The CDR3 DNA is TGTGCCAGCAGTGAATGGGTTGAGGGAGCACGTGGCTACACCTTC. Translated, it gives CASSEWVEGARGYTF.

CDR3 sequence: CASSPSGIGEDTQYF. The DNA of the CDR3 is TGTGCCAGCAGCCCTAGCGGGATTGGGGAAGATACGCAGTATTTT. This rearrangement joins TRBV5-4 to TRBJ2-3; 9 bases agree with TRBD2. The V gene end was trimmed by 4 bases and the J gene end by 5 bases; junction bases not matched to a gene: 8. Per the germline V gene, CDR1 is SGHNT and CDR2 is YYREEE (reference sequence). The CDR3 runs to 15 residues. The full variable domain, completed using reference TRBV5-4 and TRBJ2-3, is ETGVTQSPTHLIKTRGQQVTLRCSSQSGHNTVSWYQQALGQGPQFIFQYYREEENGRGNFPPRFSGLQFPNYSSELNVNALELDDSALYLCASSPSGIGEDTQYFGPGTRLTVL.

The chain recombines TRBV2 with TRBJ2-5, with 7 bases identical to TRBD1. V was clipped by 3 bases and J by 6 bases; unmatched bases: 10. Germline V CDR1 and CDR2: SNHLY, FYNNEI. The CDR3 has 15 amino acids. This chain's CDR3 is CASSEVGQPIKTQYF. CDR3 nucleotide sequence: TGTGCCAGCAGTGAGGTGGGACAGCCTATCAAGACCCAGTACTTC.

This clone showed up just once. V gene TRBV29-1 combines with J gene TRBJ2-7, with TRBD2 matching 9 bases. The CDR3 is 15 residues long. The V gene end was trimmed by 4 bases and the J gene end by 3 bases; junction bases not matched to a gene: 10. Looked up from germline, CDR1 is SQVTM and CDR2 is ANQGSEA. CDR3 nucleotides: TGCAGCGTTGTTTTTAGCGGGAGCACGATCTACGAGCAGTACTTC. This encodes CSVVFSGSTIYEQYF.

The genes are TRBV6-6 and TRBJ2-7, with a possible D match to TRBD1 (5 bases). There are 14 residues in the CDR3. Trimming removed 2 bases at V and 0 bases at J, with 8 bases between. Germline V gene lookup returns CDR1 MNHNY and CDR2 SVGAGI (reference sequence). The CDR3 here is CASSYADSSYEQYF. CDR3 nucleotide sequence: TGTGCCAGCAGTTACGCTGACAGCTCCTACGAGCAGTACTTC.